Presented here are 12 T cell receptor beta chains from one specimen sequenced in a study of graft-versus-host responses after intestinal transplantation (dated by TCRdb to the early 2020s). The time point label, read with the paper, signifies: cells obtained before transplantation from donor or recipient. Antigens for these TCRs are unknown. The library came from the immunoSEQ multiplex PCR assay. The table was pulled from immuneACCESS by TCRdb, which kept in-frame rearrangements only. Such tables lose some clones; where checked, under half of the loss comes from unresolved V genes, and the rest has no known cause. The sample table holds some 110,000 clones, of which around 94% were seen once. The top ten clonotypes cover roughly 0.24% of the sample. Material: unstimulated CD4+ T cells sorted from spleen or lymph node cells, obtained before transplant. These receptors originate from a human donor who was the organ donor for an intestinal transplant.

This rearrangement joins TRBV6-1 to TRBJ2-1, with 7 nucleotides matching TRBD1. The CDR3 length is 17 residues. The V segment lost 2 bases and the J segment 0 bases; nucleotides outside the gene matches: 7. CDR1 is MNHNS, CDR2 SASEGT, per germline. The CDR3 loop reads CASSERKGQSSYNEQFF. For the CDR3, the DNA is TGTGCCAGCAGTGAAAGAAAGGGACAGAGCTCCTACAATGAGCAGTTCTTC.

V is TRBV10-3 and J is TRBJ1-2, with D unresolved. CDR1 and CDR2 (germline): ENHRY, SYGVKD. Between the trimmed V and J ends, which lost 4 bases and 8 bases, there was a span of 14 bases. CDR3 size: 13 residues. CDR3 protein: CAISGADFGGYTF. The CDR3 coding sequence is TGTGCCATCAGTGGGGCGGATTTCGGGGGCTACACCTTC.

This chain connects TRBV27 to TRBJ2-7; D remains ambiguous. Germline V gene lookup returns CDR1 MNHEY and CDR2 SMNVEV (reference sequence). This CDR3 has 11 residues. The germline V and J ends were trimmed by 4 bases and 7 bases, with 8 bases remaining between them. The CDR3 loop reads CASSSPREQYF. Written as DNA, the CDR3 is TGTGCCAGCAGTTCTCCGAGGGAGCAGTACTTC.

This clone was observed a single time. The gene calls are TRBV2 and TRBJ2-7, with D hard to call. The CDR3 is made up of 16 amino acids. The V and J ends lost 2 bases and 2 bases respectively, with 16 bases between them. Germline V lookup: CDR1 SNHLY, CDR2 FYNNEI. The CDR3 bases are TGTGCCAGCAGTGAATTGAGGATATTCCTTCCCTACGAGCAGTACTTC. Amino acid sequence: CASSELRIFLPYEQYF.

The V gene is TRBV5-1, the J gene TRBJ2-7; 7 nucleotides agree with TRBD2. Germline-derived CDR1 and CDR2 are SGHRS and YFSETQ. This CDR3 has 15 residues. V lost 5 bases and J lost 3; bases outside the gene matches: 11. The CDR3 spells CASSIGPSGDYEQYF. The CDR3 DNA reads TGCGCCAGCAGTATAGGGCCTAGCGGTGACTACGAGCAGTACTTC. The variable domain in full, with the rest retrieved from reference TRBV5-1 and TRBJ2-7, is KAGVTQTPRYLIKTRGQQVTLSCSPISGHRSVSWYQQTPGQGLQFLFEYFSETQRNKGNFPGRFSGRQFSNSRSEMNVSTLELGDSALYLCASSIGPSGDYEQYFGPGTRLTVT.

The V gene is TRBV30, the J gene TRBJ1-3; perhaps TRBD1 as D (5 bases). The V end lost 0 bases, the J end lost 0 bases, and 9 bases lay between the germline ends. This CDR3 has 15 amino acids. Germline CDR1 is GTSNPN and CDR2 is SVGIG (reference sequence). The CDR3: CAWSVRGSSGNTIYF. DNA of the CDR3: TGTGCCTGGAGTGTACGGGGGAGCTCTGGAAACACCATATATTTT.

This chain joins TRBV7-2 and TRBJ2-1, with 9 bases aligning to TRBD2. This CDR3 is 15 amino acids long. With V trimmed by 1 base and J by 7 bases, 5 bases remained unmatched. Germline V gives CDR1 SGHTA, CDR2 FQGNSA. The CDR3 protein is CASSLGGRVGNEQFF. In DNA, the CDR3 is TGTGCCAGCAGCTTAGGCGGGAGGGTAGGAAATGAGCAGTTCTTC.

V usage is TRBV28 and J usage is TRBJ1-4, with 10 positions matching TRBD1. The CDR3 totals 17 residues. Germline assignment: CDR1 MDHEN and CDR2 SYDVKM. V trimming: 6 bases; J trimming: 2 bases; junction bases outside the gene matches: 9. This CDR3 is CASRGQGRPTTNEKLFF. The DNA of the CDR3 is TGTGCCAGCAGGGGACAGGGGCGCCCGACTACTAATGAAAAACTGTTTTTT.

The chain carries TRBV11-2 and TRBJ2-7; 16 nucleotides agree with TRBD2. There are 18 residues in the CDR3. The J segment lost 5 bases and the V segment lost 4 bases, leaving 11 bases of the junction unmatched. CDR1 SGHAT and CDR2 FQNNGV come from the germline V gene. The CDR3 loop reads CASSSGTSGRVFSHEQYF. The CDR3, as DNA: TGTGCCAGCAGCTCCGGGACTAGCGGGAGGGTTTTTTCGCACGAGCAGTACTTC.

This clone was seen a single time. V usage is TRBV5-1 and J usage is TRBJ1-2; weak D call: TRBD1 (6 bases). This CDR3 is 15 amino acids long. Germline assignment: CDR1 SGHRS and CDR2 YFSETQ. V lost 1 base to trimming and J lost 5 bases, with 15 bases between them. The DNA of the CDR3 is TGCGCCAGCAGCTTGTCGGGACAAGGGGTGTATGGCTACACCTTC. Translation gives CASSLSGQGVYGYTF.

This chain uses TRBV30 with TRBJ2-6, with 8 bases identical to TRBD1. Germline CDR1 reads GTSNPN; CDR2 reads SVGIG (reference sequence). Losses at the gene ends were 2 bases for V and 0 bases for J; bases not matched to a gene: 12. This CDR3 has 19 residues. This CDR3 reads CAWSLGWGQAPSGANVLTF. The CDR3, as DNA: TGTGCCTGGAGTCTCGGGTGGGGACAGGCTCCCTCTGGGGCCAACGTCCTGACTTTC.

The V call is TRBV5-5, the J call TRBJ2-1; D possibly uses TRBD1 or TRBD2 (5 bases each). Germline V lookup: CDR1 SGHKS, CDR2 YYEKEE (reference sequence). CDR3 size: 14 residues. V was pared by 7 bases and J by 4 bases, with 15 bases between. CDR3 DNA: TGTGCCAGCGGTCGGGACCCTATTTACAATGAGCAGTTCTTC. Its protein is CASGRDPIYNEQFF.